The clone carrying this T cell receptor beta chain has at least ten counts. This record belongs to a study of early T cells in non-severe SARS-CoV-2 infection. Each CDR3 protein is one row after TCRdb ran MiXCR on the 5' RACE reads. The profile shows tens of thousands of distinct CDR3 sequences, 4.5% to 7% of them singletons. Germline values: CDR1 SQVTM, CDR2 ANQGSEA. This CDR3 is 15 amino acids long. With 2 bases clipped from V and 0 bases from J, the junction kept 6 bases outside the gene matches. This clonotype originated in an adult who was a healthcare worker with PCR-confirmed SARS-CoV-2 infection or an uninfected control (not recorded which). The sample here was whole blood, taken at baseline. This chain uses TRBV29-1 with TRBJ2-7; 8 bases match TRBD2. The CDR3 reads CSVEISGTSSYEQYF. The CDR3 coding sequence is TGCAGCGTTGAAATCAGTGGGACTAGCTCCTACGAGCAGTACTTC.